Listed below are T cell receptor beta chains from one sample, sequenced in a study of blood T cell repertoires in COVID-19. Profiled with immunoSEQ multiplex PCR; TCRdb holds only in-frame clones, not every one. The sample carries fewer than 250,000 clones, 87% recorded once. Sequenced: PBMCs or T cells enriched from blood (not recorded which). These receptors originate from a man aged 25-45 years who had recovered from COVID-19. The CDR3 runs from the conserved cysteine through the conserved F or W. D genes are given only for firm matches. Not every row has a clone size; where given, it reads once, few, many or a size class.

>.|TRBJ2-4|TRBV18|.
CASSPDGTGDIQYF
TGTGCCAGCTCACCCGACGGGACTGGGGACATTCAGTACTTC
>.|TRBJ2-7|TRBV28|.
CASSFPGQNYEQYF
TGTGCCAGCAGTTTCCCTGGACAGAACTACGAGCAGTACTTC
>.|TRBJ1-2|TRBV7-2|.
CASTLPTENYGYTF
TGTGCCAGCACCCTCCCGACGGAGAACTATGGCTACACCTTC
>TRBD2|TRBJ2-7|TRBV11-2|.
CASSSPRVAGRSYEQYF
TGTGCCAGCAGCTCCCCCAGGGTAGCGGGACGCTCCTACGAGCAGTACTTC
>.|TRBJ1-6|TRBV3-1/TRBV3-2|.
CASSQNKGNSPLHF
TGTGCCAGCAGCCAAAACAAGGGGAATTCACCCCTCCACTTT
>.|TRBJ2-1|TRBV7-8|.
CASSLQMGGEQFF
TGTGCCAGCAGCTTACAAATGGGGGGTGAGCAGTTCTTC
>.|TRBJ1-1|TRBV20-1|.
CSARRQAEAFF
TGCAGTGCTAGGCGACAGGCTGAAGCTTTCTTT
>.|TRBJ2-3|TRBV3-1/TRBV3-2|.
CAPNNLKVPSLVPSTDTQYF
TGTGCCCCGAATAATTTAAAGGTTCCGTCCCTAGTCCCTAGCACAGATACGCAGTATTTT
>TRBD2|TRBJ2-3|TRBV5-4|once
CASSYGLAGTSTDTQYF
TGTGCCAGCAGCTACGGACTAGCGGGTACTAGCACAGATACGCAGTATTTT
>.|TRBJ2-1|TRBV10-1|.
CASWGWWRGRYNEQFF
TGCGCCAGCTGGGGGTGGTGGCGGGGTCGGTACAATGAGCAGTTCTTC
>.|TRBJ2-2|TRBV5-1|.
CASSWETGITGELFF
TGCGCCAGCAGCTGGGAAACAGGGATAACCGGGGAGCTGTTTTTT
>TRBD1|TRBJ2-1|TRBV7-9|.
CASWSPGTGYDNEQFF
TGTGCCAGCTGGTCGCCCGGGACAGGGTACGACAATGAGCAGTTCTTC
>TRBD2|TRBJ2-1|TRBV3-1/TRBV3-2|.
CASSPQSGSGNNEQFF
TGTGCCAGCAGCCCTCAAAGCGGGAGCGGTAACAATGAGCAGTTCTTC
>.|TRBJ1-2|TRBV19|few
CASSLQGQGYGYTF
TGTGCCAGTAGTTTACAGGGTCAGGGCTATGGCTACACCTTC
>.|TRBJ2-3|TRBV18|once
CASSPYTDTQYF
TGTGCCAGCTCACCATACACAGATACGCAGTATTTT
>TRBD1|TRBJ1-4|TRBV4-2|.
CASSPRDRGNEKLFF
TGTGCCAGCAGCCCGAGGGACAGGGGAAATGAAAAACTGTTTTTT
>.|TRBJ2-3|TRBV7-9|.
CASSPRLGAPDTQYF
TGTGCCAGCAGCCCTAGGCTGGGGGCCCCAGATACGCAGTATTTT
>TRBD2|TRBJ2-1|TRBV2|.
CASSVETSGGNEQFF
TGTGCCAGCAGTGTAGAGACTAGCGGAGGGAATGAGCAGTTCTTC
>.|TRBJ2-7|TRBV4-3|.
CASSPDYSYEQYF
TGCGCCAGCAGCCCGGACTATTCCTACGAGCAGTACTTC
>.|TRBJ2-3|TRBV10-3|.
CAIRNRSDTQYF
TGTGCCATCAGGAACAGGTCAGATACGCAGTATTTT
>.|TRBJ1-5|TRBV28|once
CASSPGWLRRGYQPQHF
TGTGCCAGCAGCCCCGGATGGTTAAGGCGAGGCTATCAGCCCCAGCATTTT
>.|TRBJ2-1|TRBV7-6|.
CASSSLLYEQFF
TGTGCCAGCAGCTCCTTATTATATGAGCAGTTCTTC
>.|TRBJ2-2|TRBV19|.
CASSSVTKRQVFTGELFF
TGTGCCAGTAGTTCCGTGACAAAAAGACAGGTCTTCACCGGGGAGCTGTTTTTT
>TRBD2|TRBJ2-1|TRBV9|.
CASDPGRGGIFVNEQFF
TGTGCCAGCGACCCTGGGCGGGGGGGCATTTTTGTGAATGAGCAGTTCTTC
>.|TRBJ1-5|TRBV18|.
CASSPPNSGNDQPQHF
TGTGCCAGCTCACCACCTAACAGCGGTAACGATCAGCCCCAGCATTTT
>TRBD2|TRBJ2-2|TRBV28|.
CASRRGLAGFTGELFF
TGTGCCAGCAGACGAGGGCTAGCGGGATTCACCGGGGAGCTGTTTTTT
>.|TRBJ1-1|TRBV3-1/TRBV3-2|.
CASSLSGNTEAFF
TGTGCCAGCAGCCTTTCAGGGAACACTGAAGCTTTCTTT
>.|TRBJ1-2|TRBV24-1|.
CATSDPWTYTF
TGTGCCACCAGTGACCCTTGGACATACACCTTC
>TRBD1|TRBJ2-5|TRBV10-3|.
CAIDRALVETQYF
TGTGCCATTGACAGGGCACTCGTGGAGACCCAGTACTTC
>.|TRBJ1-2|TRBV7-2|.
CASSPDSNYGYTF
TGTGCCAGCAGCCCCGACAGCAACTATGGCTACACCTTC
>TRBD2|TRBJ2-1|TRBV4-2|.
CASSQLAGGSNEQFF
TGTGCCAGCAGCCAACTAGCGGGAGGTAGTAATGAGCAGTTCTTC
>.|TRBJ1-1|TRBV5-6|.
CASSLLGEILEAFF
TGTGCCAGCAGCTTGTTGGGCGAGATACTTGAAGCTTTCTTT
>.|TRBJ1-5|TRBV5-3|once
CAQSLFRYSNQPQHF
TGTGCCCAAAGCTTGTTCCGGTATAGCAATCAGCCCCAGCATTTT
>.|TRBJ2-7|TRBV5-6|.
CATVRRGSHEQYF
TGTGCCACCGTAAGAAGGGGATCCCACGAGCAGTACTTC
>.|TRBJ1-2|TRBV5-6|.
CASSLVEMGYTF
TGTGCCAGCAGCTTGGTTGAGATGGGCTACACCTTC
>.|TRBJ1-6|TRBV18|once
CASSPVRGNSPLHF
TGTGCCAGCTCACCCGTTAGGGGGAATTCACCCCTCCACTTT
>.|TRBJ2-3|TRBV3-1/TRBV3-2|.
CASSSRGGAKNTDTQYF
TGTGCCAGCAGCTCCCGAGGAGGGGCAAAGAACACAGATACGCAGTATTTT
>.|TRBJ2-6|TRBV2|.
CASSRHQGSGANVLTF
TGTGCCAGCAGTCGGCATCAGGGGTCTGGGGCCAACGTCCTGACTTTC
>.|TRBJ1-5|TRBV18|.
CASSPTALGQPQHF
TGTGCCAGCTCACCAACCGCGTTGGGCCAGCCCCAGCATTTT
>.|TRBJ2-2|TRBV29-1|.
CSVGRGTGELFF
TGCAGCGTAGGACGGGGCACCGGGGAGCTGTTTTTT
>TRBD1|TRBJ2-7|TRBV18|few
CASSQGASLYEQYF
TGTGCCAGCTCACAGGGGGCTAGTTTGTACGAGCAGTACTTC
>TRBD2|TRBJ2-3|TRBV3-1/TRBV3-2|once
CASSLSGGGSTDTQYF
TGTGCCAGCAGCCTAAGCGGCGGGGGGAGCACAGATACGCAGTATTTT